Ten or more counts support the clone carrying this T cell receptor beta chain. Its specificity is not known. This record comes from a study of T cells in Graves' hyperthyroidism and ophthalmopathy. Study results and caveats: Also found in blood were most expanded thyroid clonotypes above 0.001.

From RNA transcripts, TCR beta CDR3 regions were amplified. Carried out on the TCR CDR3, a first-round RT-PCR used the HTBI primer set. TCRdb independently ran MiXCR on the multiplex PCR reads; one entry per CDR3 protein. Of 400,000 or so distinct CDR3 sequences listed, roughly 15% are singletons. Source material for PBMCs was about 10 ml fresh peripheral blood. This CDR3 comprises 13 residues. Germline assignment: CDR1 DFQATT and CDR2 SNEGSKA (reference sequence). Between the trimmed V and J ends, which lost 3 bases and 4 bases, there was a span of 9 bases. The sequenced sample consisted of blood. J is TRBJ2-2 and V is TRBV20-1, with a possible D match to TRBD1 (5 bases). This TCR came from a woman younger than 45 with Graves' ophthalmopathy. The DNA of the CDR3 is TGCAGTGCTAGGAGACAGCTCACCGGGGAGCTGTTTTTT. Encoded protein: CSARRQLTGELFF.